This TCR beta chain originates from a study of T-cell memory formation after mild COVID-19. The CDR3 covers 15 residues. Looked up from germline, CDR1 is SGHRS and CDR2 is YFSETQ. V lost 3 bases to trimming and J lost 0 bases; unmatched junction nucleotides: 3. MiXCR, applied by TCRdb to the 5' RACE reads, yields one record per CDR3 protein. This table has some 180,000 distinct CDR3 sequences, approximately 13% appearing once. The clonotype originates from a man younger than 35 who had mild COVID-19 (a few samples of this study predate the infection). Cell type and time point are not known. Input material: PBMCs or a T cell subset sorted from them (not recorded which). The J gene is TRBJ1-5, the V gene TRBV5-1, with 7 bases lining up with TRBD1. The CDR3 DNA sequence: TGCGCCAGCAGCTCCCAGGGGGGTAGCAATCAGCCCCAGCATTTT. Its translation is CASSSQGGSNQPQHF.